This TCR beta chain was captured in a study of T-cell memory formation after mild COVID-19. Overall study results and limits: CD4+ contracting clones lay mainly in CM and EM, CD8+ ones in EMRA.

With constant-segment primers, 5'RACE yielded cDNA libraries of TCR alpha and TCR beta that carried sample barcodes and UMIs. TCRdb reprocessed the 5' RACE reads with MiXCR, giving one entry per CDR3 protein. The data contain around 420,000 distinct CDR3 sequences, about 24% of them singletons. Points on this clonotype: Its cognate antigen is unknown.

V lost 3 bases and J lost 7; bases outside the gene matches: 13. This CDR3 contains 16 residues. V is TRBV12-3 or TRBV12-4 and J is TRBJ2-5; the match to TRBD1 covers 8 bases. The receptor's source is an adult woman who had mild COVID-19 (a few samples of this study predate the infection). Cell type and time point are not known. Sequenced material: PBMCs or a T cell subset sorted from them (not recorded which). CDR3 DNA: TGTGCCAGCAGTTTCGTCCAGGGGACAGGTCATCGGACCCAGTACTTC. It codes for CASSFVQGTGHRTQYF.